This is a list of T cell receptor beta chains from one sample in a study of cytomegalovirus exposure and HLA in healthy donors. The assay was immunoSEQ multiplex PCR, and TCRdb's table has in-frame clones only and misses some. The sample yields 98,000 or so clones, about four fifths seen once. The sequencing sample was made of PBMCs. All receptors come from a human donor in good health. Both conserved end residues are part of each CDR3. The D gene is left open where the match is weak. Part of the rows lack a size; the others show once, few, many or a class for expanded clones.

d_call j_call v_call clone_size cdr3_length cdr3_nt cdr3_aa
TRBD2 TRBJ2-7 TRBV13 - 14 TGTGCCAGCAAACTAGCGGGGGGCCCCTACGAGCAGTACTTC CASKLAGGPYEQYF
- TRBJ2-1 TRBV5-4 - 14 TGTGCCAGCAGCTTGGCTGGCGGGGTCCTTGAGCAGTTCTTC CASSLAGGVLEQFF
TRBD1 TRBJ2-7 TRBV5-1 - 15 TGCGCCAGCAGCCCAGTCACAGGGGCTACCTACGAGCAGTACTTC CASSPVTGATYEQYF
- TRBJ1-4 TRBV14 few 19 TGTGCCAGCAGCCCCCTGAGCCTGACAGGCAGGACAACTAATGAAAAACTGTTTTTT CASSPLSLTGRTTNEKLFF
- TRBJ1-5 TRBV5-6 - 14 TGTGCCAGCAGCAGCGGACTGTTGAATCAGCCCCAGCATTTT CASSSGLLNQPQHF
- TRBJ1-4 TRBV5-6 few 13 TGTGCCAGCCTTAGGACGGGGAATGAAAAACTGTTTTTT CASLRTGNEKLFF
TRBD1 TRBJ2-7 TRBV6-5 - 12 TGTGCCAGCAGTGGGACAGTCTACGAGCAGTACTTC CASSGTVYEQYF
- TRBJ2-4 TRBV5-4 - 15 TGTGCCAGCAGCTTGGGGGCAGGGTCTGTGGACATTCAGTACTTC CASSLGAGSVDIQYF
- TRBJ2-1 TRBV14 - 13 TGTGCCAGCAGCCACGGGTTGTACAATGAGCAGTTCTTC CASSHGLYNEQFF
- TRBJ1-1 TRBV5-4 many 13 TGTGCCAGCACTCGTGTGGGAGGCACTGAAGCTTTCTTT CASTRVGGTEAFF
- TRBJ2-5 TRBV6-5 few 14 TGTGCCAGCAGTACCCCGCGGACAGAAGAGACCCAGTACTTC CASSTPRTEETQYF
TRBD2 TRBJ2-6 TRBV7-6 - 19 TGTGCCAGCAGCTTAAGTCCTAGCGGGACGCTATCTGGGGCCAACGTCCTGACTTTC CASSLSPSGTLSGANVLTF
- TRBJ1-2 TRBV9 - 13 TGTGCCAGCAGCGGAAGTGGAGGGCGTGGCTACACCTTC CASSGSGGRGYTF
TRBD2 TRBJ2-7 TRBV5-4 once 13 TGTGCCAGCAGCTCTGGACTAGCCTACGAGCAGTACTTC CASSSGLAYEQYF
- TRBJ2-5 TRBV10-3 - 12 TGTGCCATCAGTGAGGGCGGGGAGACCCAGTACTTC CAISEGGETQYF
TRBD1 TRBJ1-6 TRBV5-6 few 16 TGTGCCAGCAGCCCGTCCGGGACAGGGGGCAGTTCACCCCTCCACTTT CASSPSGTGGSSPLHF
- TRBJ2-7 TRBV6-5 - 13 TGTGCCAGCGCACGCTACGAATCCTACGAGCAGTACTTC CASARYESYEQYF
- TRBJ2-7 TRBV5-4 - 13 TGTGCCAGCAGCTGGACCGGGGAGCACGAGCAGTACTTC CASSWTGEHEQYF
- TRBJ1-2 TRBV29-1 - 15 TGCAGCGCCGAAGGCGGCCTGGTGGGTGGCTATGGCTACACCTTC CSAEGGLVGGYGYTF
TRBD1 TRBJ1-1 TRBV30 - 11 TGTGCCTGGACGGGACAGCGTGAAGCTTTCTTT CAWTGQREAFF
- TRBJ1-1 TRBV7-2 - 14 TGTGCCAGCAGCCCATTCGGTCGTTTTCGTGAAGCTTTCTTT CASSPFGRFREAFF
- TRBJ1-1 TRBV7-9 - 16 TGTGCCAGCAGCTTAGACGTTCGCGGTCGTGACACTGAAGCTTTCTTT CASSLDVRGRDTEAFF